One and the same sample provided the 24 T cell receptor beta chains below, sequenced in a study of shared clonotypes between healthy human individuals. The protocol was immunoSEQ multiplex PCR, while the TCRdb copy is restricted to in-frame clones and leaves out a portion. This sample has under 1 million clones, with about 97% found just once. Naive CD8 cells lacked CD45RO, underwent positive selection for CCR7 and left out terminally differentiated effector memory CD45RA+ cells. The sequenced material came from naive CD8+ T cells sorted from blood. Every receptor here comes from a man aged 25-45 years in good health.

This clone was counted a single time. The CDR3 protein is CASSLATANQPQHF. CDR3 DNA: TGCGCCAGCAGCTTGGCCACCGCGAATCAGCCCCAGCATTTT. The rearrangement links TRBV5-1 to TRBJ1-5; D is ambiguous. The CDR3 covers 14 residues. V was clipped by 0 bases and J by 4 bases, with 8 bases between them. In germline, CDR1 is SGHRS, CDR2 YFSETQ. Full variable domain (missing parts from reference TRBV5-1 and TRBJ1-5): KAGVTQTPRYLIKTRGQQVTLSCSPISGHRSVSWYQQTPGQGLQFLFEYFSETQRNKGNFPGRFSGRQFSNSRSEMNVSTLELGDSALYLCASSLATANQPQHFGDGTRLSIL.

The V and J genes are TRBV19 and TRBJ2-7; a weak D match, TRBD2 (5 bases). CDR3 length equals 13 residues. V lost 1 base to trimming and J lost 7 bases, with 11 bases between them. Germline V gene data show CDR1 as LNHDA and CDR2 as SQIVND (reference sequence). As DNA, the CDR3 is TGTGCCAGTAGTATAGTTGCTCCGGGGGAGCAGTACTTC. It codes for CASSIVAPGEQYF.

This chain connects TRBV4-1 to TRBJ2-1; 11 bases are shared with TRBD2. CDR3 length: 16 residues. With 4 bases clipped from V and 5 bases from J, the junction kept 7 bases outside the gene matches. The germline gives CDR1 MGHRA, CDR2 YSYEKL. The CDR3 reads CASSPLGSGRDNEQFF. The CDR3 region has the DNA TGCGCCAGCAGCCCTTTGGGTAGCGGGAGGGACAATGAGCAGTTCTTC.

The chain carries TRBV28 and TRBJ1-5; D call uncertain. The CDR3 has 12 amino acids. V lost 5 bases and J lost 6, with 8 bases in between. In germline, CDR1 is MDHEN, CDR2 SYDVKM. The DNA of the CDR3 is TGTGCCAGCAGTCCAGAAAGTCAGCCCCAGCATTTT. It encodes CASSPESQPQHF.

This rearrangement joins TRBV19 to TRBJ2-7; maybe TRBD1 (5 bases). From germline, CDR1 is LNHDA and CDR2 SQIVND (reference sequence). V was trimmed by 1 base and J by 4 bases, leaving 8 bases between them. This CDR3 contains 13 residues. In DNA, the CDR3 is TGTGCCAGTAGTATAGGGGGCGAGTACGAGCAGTACTTC. This codes for CASSIGGEYEQYF.

This clone was detected once. The CDR3 DNA reads TGCAGCGTTGAATTGTTGGGGACTAGCGGGAGGGCCTACGAGCAGTACTTC. As protein: CSVELLGTSGRAYEQYF. The rearrangement joins TRBV29-1 to TRBJ2-7; 16 bases agree with TRBD2. The CDR3 runs 17 residues. The junction had 6 bases not matched to a gene; V was cut back by 2 bases and J by 2 bases. Germline CDR1 SQVTM, CDR2 ANQGSEA.

The chain uses TRBV18 and TRBJ2-7; tentatively, D is TRBD1 (5 bases). The CDR3 has 18 amino acids. Germline V gene sequence: CDR1 KGHSH, CDR2 LQKENI. Trimming left V 3 bases short and J 7 bases short, with 28 bases between. The CDR3 sequence is CASSPSSLQGALIYEQYF. CDR3 sequence (DNA): TGTGCCAGCTCACCTTCCTCTCTTCAGGGCGCCCTAATATATGAGCAGTACTTC.

The chain employs TRBV27 and TRBJ2-5, with D unclear. Trimming took off 5 bases at V and 1 base at J, with 2 bases between the two ends. Germline CDR1 MNHEY, CDR2 SMNVEV (reference sequence). The CDR3 contains 11 residues. The CDR3 sequence is CASSTQETQYF. The CDR3 DNA reads as TGTGCCAGCAGTACCCAAGAGACCCAGTACTTC.

J is TRBJ1-2 and V is TRBV7-8; the match to TRBD1 covers 10 bases. This CDR3 is 11 amino acids long. Losses at the gene ends were 5 bases for V and 14 bases for J; bases not matched to a gene: 5. Germline V gene data show CDR1 as SGHVS and CDR2 as FQNEAQ. The CDR3 sequence: CASSKGTGATF. The CDR3 DNA is TGTGCCAGCAGCAAGGGGACAGGGGCAACCTTC.

This chain connects TRBV10-3 to TRBJ2-3; no clear D gene. This CDR3 is built from 12 residues. Trimming stripped 6 bases from V and 2 bases from J, with 6 bases between. CDR1 and CDR2 from the germline V gene are ENHRY and SYGVKD. The CDR3, as DNA: TGTGCCATCAGCGAGACCACAGATACGCAGTATTTT. Its protein is CAISETTDTQYF.

V gene TRBV29-1 combines with J gene TRBJ2-1; D not certain. V was cut by 3 bases and J by 4 bases, with 7 bases left in between. The CDR3 contains 12 residues. The V gene's germline CDR1 is SQVTM and CDR2 ANQGSEA. Here the CDR3 reads CSVDAEYNEQFF. CDR3 in DNA: TGCAGCGTTGACGCCGAATACAATGAGCAGTTCTTC.

This rearrangement joins TRBV7-6 to TRBJ1-1; D is ambiguous. The V and J ends lost 5 bases and 1 base respectively, with 11 bases between them. The CDR3 has 14 residues. Germline assignment: CDR1 SGHVS and CDR2 FNYEAQ. DNA for the CDR3: TGTGCCAGCAGCGAGTCGCCAGGGAACACTGAAGCTTTCTTT. As protein: CASSESPGNTEAFF. Together with reference TRBV7-6 and TRBJ1-1, the CDR3 gives the full variable domain: GAGVSQSPRYKVTKRGQDVALRCDPISGHVSLYWYRQALGQGPEFLTYFNYEAQQDKSGLPNDRFSAERPEGSISTLTIQRTEQRDSAMYRCASSESPGNTEAFFGQGTRLTVV.

V is TRBV6-6 and J is TRBJ2-5, with 7 nucleotides matching TRBD1. V lost 5 bases, J lost 4 bases, and 7 bases stayed unmatched. The germline V gene encodes CDR1 MNHNY and CDR2 SVGAGI (reference sequence). CDR3 length equals 14 residues. CDR3 sequence: CASSPTGSRETQYF. DNA of the CDR3: TGTGCCAGCAGTCCGACAGGGAGCAGAGAGACCCAGTACTTC.

The chain has TRBV7-2 and TRBJ2-3; 11 nucleotides agree with TRBD2. Germline-derived CDR1 and CDR2 are SGHTA and FQGNSA. V gave up 5 bases and J gave up 3 bases; unmatched junction bases: 10. The CDR3 runs 17 residues. This chain's CDR3 is CASSPITSGRRTDTQYF. DNA of the CDR3: TGTGCCAGCAGCCCGATCACTAGCGGGAGACGAACAGATACGCAGTATTTT.

The rearrangement links TRBV7-8 to TRBJ2-7; D is ambiguous. Germline lookup yields CDR1 SGHVS and CDR2 FQNEAQ. Trimming took 0 bases from V and 2 from J, leaving 11 bases between them. The CDR3 extends over 15 amino acids. The CDR3 reads CASSLASSTAYEQYF. The CDR3 coding sequence is TGTGCCAGCAGCTTAGCGTCTAGTACAGCCTACGAGCAGTACTTC.

The V call is TRBV11-2, the J call TRBJ2-7, with a possible D match to TRBD1 (5 bases). Per germline, CDR1 SGHAT and CDR2 FQNNGV. Trimming removed 2 bases from V and 3 bases from J, with 20 bases in between. The CDR3 is 17 residues long. The CDR3 sequence: CASSLSPAGSANYEQYF. CDR3 bases: TGTGCCAGCAGCTTATCCCCAGCAGGGTCGGCTAACTACGAGCAGTACTTC.

The rearrangement joins TRBV9 to TRBJ2-3; a weak D match, TRBD1 (5 bases). Germline V gene data show CDR1 as SGDLS and CDR2 as YYNGEE. This CDR3 has 13 amino acids. V dropped 3 bases and J dropped 3 bases, with 8 bases sitting between them. The CDR3 DNA is TGTGCCAGCAGCGGGACACCTACAGATACGCAGTATTTT. It specifies CASSGTPTDTQYF.

The V and J genes are TRBV13 and TRBJ1-1; D is undetermined. The CDR3 runs to 16 residues. Trimming left V 3 bases short and J 3 bases short, with 17 bases between. Germline values: CDR1 PRHDT, CDR2 FYEKMQ (reference sequence). CDR3 in DNA: TGTGCCAGCAGCTTCGCATTTGGGCCCCCCGACACTGAAGCTTTCTTT. Residues: CASSFAFGPPDTEAFF. Full variable domain (outside the CDR3, taken from reference TRBV13 and TRBJ1-1): AAGVIQSPRHLIKEKRETATLKCYPIPRHDTVYWYQQGPGQDPQFLISFYEKMQSDKGSIPDRFSAQQFSDYHSELNMSSLELGDSALYFCASSFAFGPPDTEAFFGQGTRLTVV.

This clone was observed once. This chain joins TRBV27 and TRBJ2-5, with 10 bases identical to TRBD1. Trimming took 6 bases from V and 4 from J; bases not matched to a gene: 8. CDR3 length: 15 amino acids. Germline lookup yields CDR1 MNHEY and CDR2 SMNVEV (reference sequence). CDR3 residues: CASSIGTGVGETQYF. The CDR3 DNA reads TGTGCCAGCAGCATAGGGACAGGGGTGGGAGAGACCCAGTACTTC.

This chain links TRBV27 with TRBJ2-1; possible D gene TRBD2, 5 bases. The CDR3 covers 16 residues. Germline V CDR1 and CDR2: MNHEY, SMNVEV (reference sequence). The V gene lost 0 bases and the J gene lost 2 bases, with 11 bases spanning the gap. The CDR3, as DNA: TGTGCCAGCAGTTTATCGGTCGGGAAACCCTACAATGAGCAGTTCTTC. Translated, it gives CASSLSVGKPYNEQFF.

With respect to this clone: This same CDR3 is encoded by further DNA sequences in the sample. V and J are TRBV30 and TRBJ2-3; TRBD1 or TRBD2 may be the D gene (6 bases each). This CDR3 has 14 residues. The V gene lost 1 base and the J gene lost 1 base, with 9 bases spanning the gap. Per germline, CDR1 GTSNPN and CDR2 SVGIG (reference sequence). The CDR3 DNA reads TGTGCCTGGAGTGCGGGGGCGGGCACAGATACGCAGTATTTT. Translation gives CAWSAGAGTDTQYF.

This sequence joins TRBV7-9 and TRBJ2-7; D is ambiguous. This CDR3 region has 14 residues. V was shortened by 2 bases and J by 4 bases, with 12 bases between the two germline ends. From germline, CDR1 is SEHNR and CDR2 FQNEAQ (reference sequence). CDR3 DNA: TGTGCCAGCAGCTTATTAACTCAAGAATACGAGCAGTACTTC. Protein sequence: CASSLLTQEYEQYF.

The chain couples TRBV11-1 to TRBJ2-3, with 8 bases that match TRBD2. Germline V gene sequence: CDR1 SGHAT, CDR2 FQDESV (reference sequence). V was clipped by 1 base and J by 1 base; unmatched bases: 1. This CDR3 is 15 amino acids long. This CDR3 reads CASSLGGLGTDTQYF. In nucleotides, the CDR3 is TGTGCCAGCAGCTTAGGGGGACTAGGCACAGATACGCAGTATTTT.

This rearrangement joins TRBV7-8 to TRBJ2-1; TRBD2 matches 8 bases. Germline V lookup: CDR1 SGHVS, CDR2 FQNEAQ. This CDR3 comprises 15 residues. The trim removed 2 bases at V and 7 bases at J, leaving 7 bases unmatched. For the CDR3, the DNA is TGTGCCAGCAGCTTAATCCAGCGGGAGTTTAATGAGCAGTTCTTC. Translation gives CASSLIQREFNEQFF. The variable domain in full, with the rest retrieved from reference TRBV7-8 and TRBJ2-1, is GAGVSQSPRYKVAKRGQDVALRCDPISGHVSLFWYQQALGQGPEFLTYFQNEAQLDKSGLPSDRFFAERPEGSVSTLKIQRTQQEDSAVYLCASSLIQREFNEQFFGPGTRLTVL.